The sequence of this T cell receptor beta chain was determined in a study of T-cell memory formation after mild COVID-19. Overall study findings and caveats: The pre-infection memory compartment contained some responding clones, suggesting cross-reactive memory joined. CD4+ bias marked clones expanding day 15 to 37, unlike balanced contracting clones.

V shed 3 bases and J shed 5 bases, with 11 bases lying between them. The germline gives CDR1 MGHRA, CDR2 YSYEKL. The CDR3 contains 14 residues. This clonotype was recorded a few times. Its target is not known. 5'RACE with constant-segment primers yielded barcoded, UMI-tagged TCR alpha and TCR beta cDNA libraries. MiXCR, applied by TCRdb to the 5' RACE reads, yields one record per CDR3 protein. The sample includes 80,000 to 95,000 distinct CDR3 sequences, 20% to 25% of them seen just once. The receptor comes from a man aged 18 to 29 who had mild COVID-19 (a few samples of this study predate the infection). Cell type and time point are not known. This chain uses TRBV4-1 with TRBJ1-5, with TRBD1 as a possible D gene (5 bases). Sequencing was carried out using PBMCs or a T cell subset sorted from them (not recorded which). This chain's CDR3 is CASSQAQGYQPQHF. The CDR3 DNA reads TGCGCCAGCAGCCAGGCTCAGGGTTATCAGCCCCAGCATTTT.